This T cell receptor (beta chain) appears in the sequencing data of a study of blood T cell repertoires in COVID-19. About the research overall: Samples of COVID-19 (acute and convalescent) were obtained from the United States, Italy and Spain. PBMCs, B-cell-depleted T cells, or T cells provided the cDNA or gDNA that made up the material.

Per the study methods: Amplified reference gene primers provided the basis for estimating nucleated cell counts. The table came from immunoSEQ multiplex PCR; TCRdb's copy has only in-frame clones and leaves some out. V and J calls and clone size come straight from that table; D and trimming were deduced from the DNA. The repertoire includes a few hundred thousand clones, about 80% of them detected once, and less than 8% sits in the top ten. Sequenced: peripheral blood. This TCR came from a woman aged 50 to 60 with acute or convalescent COVID-19.

CDR3 amino acids: CASKPTGNNSPLHF. As DNA, the CDR3 is TGCGCCAGCAAGCCGACGGGTAATAATTCACCCCTCCACTTT. This chain connects TRBV5-1 to TRBJ1-6; no clear D. Germline CDR1 is SGHRS and CDR2 is YFSETQ. This CDR3 spans 14 amino acids. V dropped 6 bases and J dropped 5 bases, with 12 bases sitting between them. The whole variable domain, filled in from reference TRBV5-1 and TRBJ1-6, reads KAGVTQTPRYLIKTRGQQVTLSCSPISGHRSVSWYQQTPGQGLQFLFEYFSETQRNKGNFPGRFSGRQFSNSRSEMNVSTLELGDSALYLCASKPTGNNSPLHFGNGTRLTVT.